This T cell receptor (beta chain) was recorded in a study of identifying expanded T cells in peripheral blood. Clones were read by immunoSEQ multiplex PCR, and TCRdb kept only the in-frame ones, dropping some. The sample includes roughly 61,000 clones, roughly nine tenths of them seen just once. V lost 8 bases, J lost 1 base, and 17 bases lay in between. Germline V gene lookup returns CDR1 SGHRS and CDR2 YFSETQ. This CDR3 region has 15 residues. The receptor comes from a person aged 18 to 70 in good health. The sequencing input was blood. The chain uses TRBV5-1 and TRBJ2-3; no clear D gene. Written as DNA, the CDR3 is TGCGCCAGTGTCGGACCTGGCGGCGGCACAGATACGCAGTATTTT. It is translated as CASVGPGGGTDTQYF.